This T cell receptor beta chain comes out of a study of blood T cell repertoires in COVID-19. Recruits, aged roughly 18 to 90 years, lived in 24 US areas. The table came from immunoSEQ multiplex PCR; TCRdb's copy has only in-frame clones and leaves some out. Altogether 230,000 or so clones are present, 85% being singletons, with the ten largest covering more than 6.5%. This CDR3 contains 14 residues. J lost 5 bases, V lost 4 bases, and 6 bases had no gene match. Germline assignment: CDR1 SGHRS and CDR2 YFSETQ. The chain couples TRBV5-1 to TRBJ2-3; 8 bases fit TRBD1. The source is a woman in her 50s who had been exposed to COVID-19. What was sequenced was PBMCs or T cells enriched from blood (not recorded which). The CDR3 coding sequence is TGCGCCAGCAGCCCTGGACAGGGAGAAGATACGCAGTATTTT. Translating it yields CASSPGQGEDTQYF.